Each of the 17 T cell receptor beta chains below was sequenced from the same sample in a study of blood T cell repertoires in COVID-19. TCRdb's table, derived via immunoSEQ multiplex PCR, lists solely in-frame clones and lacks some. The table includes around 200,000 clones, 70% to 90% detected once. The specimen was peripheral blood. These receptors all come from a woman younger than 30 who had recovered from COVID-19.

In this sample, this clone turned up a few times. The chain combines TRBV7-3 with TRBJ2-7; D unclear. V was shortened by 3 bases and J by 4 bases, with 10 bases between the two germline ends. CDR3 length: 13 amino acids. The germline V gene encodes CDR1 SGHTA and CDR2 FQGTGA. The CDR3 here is CASSLGPGYEQYF. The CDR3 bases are TGTGCCAGCAGCTTGGGCCCTGGGTACGAGCAGTACTTC.

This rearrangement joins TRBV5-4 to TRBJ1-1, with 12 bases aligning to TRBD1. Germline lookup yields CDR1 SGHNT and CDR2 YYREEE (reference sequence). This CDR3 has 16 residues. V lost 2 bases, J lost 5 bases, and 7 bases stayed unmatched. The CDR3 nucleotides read TGTGCCAGCAGCTTAGGCCGGGACAGGGGGCCGACTGAAGCTTTCTTT. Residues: CASSLGRDRGPTEAFF.

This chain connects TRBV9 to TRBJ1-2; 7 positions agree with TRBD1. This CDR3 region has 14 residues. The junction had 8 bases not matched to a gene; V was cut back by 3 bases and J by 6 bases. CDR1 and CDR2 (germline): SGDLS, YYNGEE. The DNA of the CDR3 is TGTGCCAGCAGCGCATCTGACAGGGTGGATGGCTACACCTTC. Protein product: CASSASDRVDGYTF.

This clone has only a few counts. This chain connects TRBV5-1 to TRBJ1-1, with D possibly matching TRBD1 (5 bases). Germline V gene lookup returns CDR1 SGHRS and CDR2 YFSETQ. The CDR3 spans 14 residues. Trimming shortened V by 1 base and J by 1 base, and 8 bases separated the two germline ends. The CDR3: CASSLSGRNTEAFF. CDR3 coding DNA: TGCGCCAGCAGCTTGTCAGGGCGGAACACTGAAGCTTTCTTT.

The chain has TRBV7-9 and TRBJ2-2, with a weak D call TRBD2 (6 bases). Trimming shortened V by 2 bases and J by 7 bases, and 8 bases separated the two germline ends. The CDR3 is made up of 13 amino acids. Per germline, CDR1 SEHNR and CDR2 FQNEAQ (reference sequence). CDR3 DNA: TGTGCCAGCAGCTTACCGGGGGACGGGGAGCTGTTTTTT. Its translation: CASSLPGDGELFF.

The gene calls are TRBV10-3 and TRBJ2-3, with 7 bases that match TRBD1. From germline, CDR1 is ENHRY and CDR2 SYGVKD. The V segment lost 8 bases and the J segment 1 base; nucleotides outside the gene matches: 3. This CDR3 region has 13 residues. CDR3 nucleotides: TGTGCCATCGGAGGACAGGGCACAGATACGCAGTATTTT. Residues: CAIGGQGTDTQYF.

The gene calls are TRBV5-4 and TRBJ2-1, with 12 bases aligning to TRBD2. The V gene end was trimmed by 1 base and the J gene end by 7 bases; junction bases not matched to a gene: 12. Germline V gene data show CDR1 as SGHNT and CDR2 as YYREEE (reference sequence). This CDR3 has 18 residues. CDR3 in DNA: TGTGCCAGCAGCTTGAGCGCGACTAGCGGGAGTAGGTATAATGAGCAGTTCTTC. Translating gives CASSLSATSGSRYNEQFF.

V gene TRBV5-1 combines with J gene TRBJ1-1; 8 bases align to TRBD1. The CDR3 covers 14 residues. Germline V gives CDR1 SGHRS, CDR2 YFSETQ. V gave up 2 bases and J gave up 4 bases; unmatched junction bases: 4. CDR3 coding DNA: TGCGCCAGCAGCTTTAACAGGGGGGGCACTGAAGCTTTCTTT. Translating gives CASSFNRGGTEAFF.

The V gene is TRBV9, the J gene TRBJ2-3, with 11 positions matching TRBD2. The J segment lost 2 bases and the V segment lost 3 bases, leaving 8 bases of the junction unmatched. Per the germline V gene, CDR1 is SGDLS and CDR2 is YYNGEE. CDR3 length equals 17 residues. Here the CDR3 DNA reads TGTGCCAGCAGCGCCTCGACTAGCGGGGCATCCACAGATACGCAGTATTTT. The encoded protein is CASSASTSGASTDTQYF.

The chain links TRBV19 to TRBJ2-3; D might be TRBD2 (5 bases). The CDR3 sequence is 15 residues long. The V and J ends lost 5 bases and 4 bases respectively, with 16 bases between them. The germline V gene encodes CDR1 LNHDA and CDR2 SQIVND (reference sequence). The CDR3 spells CASSPASRPSDTQYF. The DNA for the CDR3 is TGTGCCAGTAGTCCGGCTAGCAGACCCTCAGATACGCAGTATTTT.

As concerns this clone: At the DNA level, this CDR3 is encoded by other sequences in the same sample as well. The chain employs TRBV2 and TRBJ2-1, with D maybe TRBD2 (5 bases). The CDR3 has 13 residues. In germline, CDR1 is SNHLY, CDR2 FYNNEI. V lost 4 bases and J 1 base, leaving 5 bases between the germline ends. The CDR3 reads CASSGGSYNEQFF. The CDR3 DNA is TGTGCCAGCAGTGGAGGGTCCTACAATGAGCAGTTCTTC.

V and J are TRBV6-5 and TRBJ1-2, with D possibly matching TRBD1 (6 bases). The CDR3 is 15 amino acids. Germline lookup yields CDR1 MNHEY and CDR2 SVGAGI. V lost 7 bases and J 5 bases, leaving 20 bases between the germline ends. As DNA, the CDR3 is TGTGCCAGCATCTCGACAGGTAGCGCTTCATATGGCTACACCTTC. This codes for CASISTGSASYGYTF.

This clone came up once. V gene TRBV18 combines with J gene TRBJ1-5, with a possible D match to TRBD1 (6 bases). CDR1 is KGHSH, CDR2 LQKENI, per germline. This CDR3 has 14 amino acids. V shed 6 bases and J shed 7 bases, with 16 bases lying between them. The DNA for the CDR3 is TGTGCCAGCTCCCCCGGGGGGGGGCGGCAGCCCCAGCATTTT. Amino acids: CASSPGGGRQPQHF. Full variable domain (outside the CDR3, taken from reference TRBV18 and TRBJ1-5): NAGVMQNPRHLVRRRGQEARLRCSPMKGHSHVYWYRQLPEEGLKFMVYLQKENIIDESGMPKERFSAEFPKEGPSILRIQQVVRGDSAAYFCASSPGGGRQPQHFGDGTRLSIL.

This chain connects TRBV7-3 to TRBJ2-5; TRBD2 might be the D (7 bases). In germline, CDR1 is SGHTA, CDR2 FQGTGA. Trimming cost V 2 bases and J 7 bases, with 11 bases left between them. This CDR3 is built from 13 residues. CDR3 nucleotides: TGTGCCAGCAGCTTAGGACTAGGGGGGACCCAGTACTTC. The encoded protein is CASSLGLGGTQYF. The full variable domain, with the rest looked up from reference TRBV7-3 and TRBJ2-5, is GAGVSQTPSNKVTEKGKYVELRCDPISGHTALYWYRQSLGQGPEFLIYFQGTGAADDSGLPNDRFFAVRPEGSVSTLKIQRTERGDSAVYLCASSLGLGGTQYFGPGTRLLVL.

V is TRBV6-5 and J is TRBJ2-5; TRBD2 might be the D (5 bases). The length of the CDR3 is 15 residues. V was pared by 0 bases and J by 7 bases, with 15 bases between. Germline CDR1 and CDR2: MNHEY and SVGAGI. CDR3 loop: CASSYSRSSGGTQYF. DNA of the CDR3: TGTGCCAGCAGTTACTCGCGCTCATCCGGAGGGACCCAGTACTTC.

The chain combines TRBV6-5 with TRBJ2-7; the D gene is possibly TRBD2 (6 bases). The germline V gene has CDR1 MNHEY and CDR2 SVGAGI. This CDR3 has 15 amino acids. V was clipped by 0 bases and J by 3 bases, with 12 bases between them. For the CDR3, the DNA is TGTGCCAGCAGTTACTCGACCGGGAGTAACTACGAGCAGTACTTC. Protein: CASSYSTGSNYEQYF.

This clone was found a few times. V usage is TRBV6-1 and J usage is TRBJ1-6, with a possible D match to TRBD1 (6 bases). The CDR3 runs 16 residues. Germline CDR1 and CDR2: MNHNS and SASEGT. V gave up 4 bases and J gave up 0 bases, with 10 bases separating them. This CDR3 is CASSVRGGSYNSPLHF. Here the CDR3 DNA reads TGTGCCAGCAGTGTAAGGGGGGGCTCCTATAATTCACCCCTCCACTTT.